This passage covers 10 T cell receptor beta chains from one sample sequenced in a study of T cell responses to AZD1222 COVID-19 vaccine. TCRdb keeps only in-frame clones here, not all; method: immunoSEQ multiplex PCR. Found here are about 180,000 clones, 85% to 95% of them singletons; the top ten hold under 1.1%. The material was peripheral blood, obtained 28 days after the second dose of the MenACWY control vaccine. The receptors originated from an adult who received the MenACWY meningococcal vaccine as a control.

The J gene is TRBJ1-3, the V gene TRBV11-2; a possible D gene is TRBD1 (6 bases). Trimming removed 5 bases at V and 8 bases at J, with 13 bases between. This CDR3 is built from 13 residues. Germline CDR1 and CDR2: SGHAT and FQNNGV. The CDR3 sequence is CASSVPQGHTIYF. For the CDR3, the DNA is TGTGCCAGCAGCGTGCCACAGGGACACACCATATATTTT. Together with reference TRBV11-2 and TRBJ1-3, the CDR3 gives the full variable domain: EAGVAQSPRYKIIEKRQSVAFWCNPISGHATLYWYQQILGQGPKLLIQFQNNGVVDDSQLPKDRFSAERLKGVDSTLKIQPAKLEDSAVYLCASSVPQGHTIYFGEGSWLTVV.

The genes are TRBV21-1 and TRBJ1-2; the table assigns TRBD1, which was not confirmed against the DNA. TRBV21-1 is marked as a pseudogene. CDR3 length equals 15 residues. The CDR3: CASSGPGQYYYGYTF. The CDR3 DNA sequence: TGTGCCAGCAGCGGACCGGGACAGTACTACTATGGCTACACCTTC.

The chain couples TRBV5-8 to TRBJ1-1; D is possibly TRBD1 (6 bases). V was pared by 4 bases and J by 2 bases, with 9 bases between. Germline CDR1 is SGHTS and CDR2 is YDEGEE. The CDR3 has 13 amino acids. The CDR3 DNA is TGTGCCAGCAGCAAGGGACAAAACACTGAAGCTTTCTTT. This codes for CASSKGQNTEAFF.

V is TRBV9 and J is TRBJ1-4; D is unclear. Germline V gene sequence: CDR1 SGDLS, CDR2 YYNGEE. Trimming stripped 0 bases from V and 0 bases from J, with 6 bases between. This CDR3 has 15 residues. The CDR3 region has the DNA TGTGCCAGCAGCGTAGCCGGGACAACTAATGAAAAACTGTTTTTT. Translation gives CASSVAGTTNEKLFF. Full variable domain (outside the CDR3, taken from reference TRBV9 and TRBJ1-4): DSGVTQTPKHLITATGQRVTLRCSPRSGDLSVYWYQQSLDQGLQFLIQYYNGEERAKGNILERFSAQQFPDLHSELNLSSLELGDSALYFCASSVAGTTNEKLFFGSGTQLSVL.

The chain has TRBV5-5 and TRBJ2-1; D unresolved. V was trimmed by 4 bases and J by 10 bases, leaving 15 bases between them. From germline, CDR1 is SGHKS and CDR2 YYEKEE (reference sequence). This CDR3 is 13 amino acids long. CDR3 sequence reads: CASSTMAASEQFF. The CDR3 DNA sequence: TGTGCCAGCAGCACAATGGCCGCGTCGGAGCAGTTCTTC.

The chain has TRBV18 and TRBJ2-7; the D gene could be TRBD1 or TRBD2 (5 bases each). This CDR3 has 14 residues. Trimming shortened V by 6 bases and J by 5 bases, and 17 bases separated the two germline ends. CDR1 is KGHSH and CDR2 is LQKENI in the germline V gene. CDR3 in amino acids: CASSPPGRPNEQYF. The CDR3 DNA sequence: TGTGCCAGCTCGCCCCCGGGACGCCCAAACGAGCAGTACTTC.

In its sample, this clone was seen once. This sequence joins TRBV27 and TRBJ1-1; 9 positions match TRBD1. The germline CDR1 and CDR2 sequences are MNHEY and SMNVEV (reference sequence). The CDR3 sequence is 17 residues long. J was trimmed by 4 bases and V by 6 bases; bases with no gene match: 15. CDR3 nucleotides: TGTGCCAGCAGCCGGACAGTGACAGGGGGTTATGGCACTGAAGCTTTCTTT. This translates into CASSRTVTGGYGTEAFF.

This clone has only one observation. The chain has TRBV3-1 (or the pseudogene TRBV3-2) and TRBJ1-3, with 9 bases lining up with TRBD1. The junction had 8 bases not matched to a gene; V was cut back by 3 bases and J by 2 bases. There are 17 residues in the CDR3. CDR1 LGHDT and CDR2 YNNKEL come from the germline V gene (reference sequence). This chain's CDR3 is CASSQGTGLVAGNTIYF. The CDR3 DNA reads TGTGCCAGCAGCCAGGGGACAGGGCTGGTAGCTGGAAACACCATATATTTT.

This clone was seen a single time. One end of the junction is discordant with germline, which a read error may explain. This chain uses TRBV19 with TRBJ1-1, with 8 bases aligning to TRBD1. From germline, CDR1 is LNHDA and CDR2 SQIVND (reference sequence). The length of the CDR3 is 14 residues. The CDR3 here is CASSQQGVKTEAFF. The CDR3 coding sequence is TGTGCCAGTAGTCAACAGGGGGTGAAAACTGAAGCTTTCTTT. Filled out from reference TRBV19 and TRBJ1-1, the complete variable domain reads DGGITQSPKYLFRKEGQNVTLSCEQNLNHDAMYWYRQDPGQGLRLIYYSQIVNDFQKGDIAEGYSVSREKKESFPLTVTSAQKNPTAFYLCASSQQGVKTEAFFGQGTRLTVV.

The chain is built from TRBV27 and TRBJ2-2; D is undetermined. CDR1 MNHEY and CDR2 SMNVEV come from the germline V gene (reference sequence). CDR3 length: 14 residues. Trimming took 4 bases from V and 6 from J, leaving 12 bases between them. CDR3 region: CASSSLDNSGELFF. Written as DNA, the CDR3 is TGTGCCAGCAGTTCATTAGACAACTCCGGGGAGCTGTTTTTT.